A single sample is the source of the 20 T cell receptor beta chains below, sequenced in a study of tumor T cells in aggressive B-cell lymphoma. Profiling relied on immunoSEQ multiplex PCR, and the TCRdb table lists in-frame clones only, not all of them. This sample carries more than 1,500 clones, roughly nine tenths of them seen once, and the ten largest clones take about 7%. Sequencing input: tumor tissue. Receptor source: an adult with diffuse large B cell lymphoma.

The V gene is TRBV25-1, the J gene TRBJ2-5, with a possible D match to TRBD1 (5 bases). Trimming left V 8 bases short and J 5 bases short, with 15 bases between. The germline V gene encodes CDR1 MGHDK and CDR2 SYGVNS. The CDR3 loop spans 13 amino acids. CDR3 in DNA: TGTGCCAGCGGGGTCCAGGGTCTCGAGACCCAGTACTTC. It specifies CASGVQGLETQYF.

This clone was observed a handful of times. The CDR3 reads CASSIPGGDSGEQFF. For the CDR3, the DNA is TGTGCCAGTAGTATTCCCGGGGGGGACTCAGGGGAGCAGTTCTTC. The V and J genes are TRBV19 and TRBJ2-1; TRBD2 matches at 8 bases. The CDR3 sequence is 15 residues long. In germline, CDR1 is LNHDA, CDR2 SQIVND (reference sequence). J gave up 10 bases and V 3 bases, and 11 bases lay outside the gene matches.

The gene calls are TRBV2 and TRBJ2-1; 7 bases fit TRBD2. The CDR3 has 14 residues. Germline assignment: CDR1 SNHLY and CDR2 FYNNEI. V dropped 6 bases and J dropped 8; count of bases not matched to a gene: 10. The CDR3 bases are TGTGCCAGCAGCTCGGGGAGGGGAAGGGATGAGCAGTTCTTC. It encodes CASSSGRGRDEQFF.

The genes are TRBV27 and TRBJ2-7; 9 nucleotides agree with TRBD2. Germline CDR1 and CDR2: MNHEY and SMNVEV (reference sequence). The CDR3 is 12 amino acids. The junction had 4 bases not matched to a gene; V was cut back by 11 bases and J by 2 bases. CDR3 nucleotide sequence: TGTGCCGCGGGGGGGACGCCCTACGAGCAGTACTTC. Translating gives CAAGGTPYEQYF.

The V call is TRBV30, the J call TRBJ2-6; D remains ambiguous. The CDR3 sequence is 15 residues long. Germline loops: CDR1 GTSNPN, CDR2 SVGIG (reference sequence). V lost 4 bases, J lost 0 bases, and 10 bases lay in between. The CDR3 DNA is TGTGCCTGGACTGCGCTTGGCTCTGGGGCCAACGTCCTGACTTTC. It is translated as CAWTALGSGANVLTF.

This chain uses TRBV30 with TRBJ1-2; weak D call: TRBD1 (6 bases). Germline V gives CDR1 GTSNPN, CDR2 SVGIG (reference sequence). CDR3 length: 13 residues. Deletions cut 3 bases from V and 6 bases from J, with 14 bases between. CDR3: CAWRNRVSDGYTF. As DNA, the CDR3 is TGTGCCTGGAGAAACAGGGTGTCTGATGGCTACACCTTC.

The chain employs TRBV2 and TRBJ2-5, with 7 bases fitting TRBD1. Gene TRBJ2-7 matches the end of the DNA better, so the J call may be wrong. The CDR3 has 14 residues. CDR1 and CDR2 from the germline V gene are SNHLY and FYNNEI. CDR3 bases: TGTGCCAGCAGTGCCCGGGACAGCTTCTACGAGCAGTACTTC. It encodes CASSARDSFYEQYF.

This clone was observed a single time. The chain uses TRBV2 and TRBJ1-4; 7 nucleotides agree with TRBD1. CDR3 length: 15 amino acids. The junction had 9 bases not matched to a gene; V was cut back by 6 bases and J by 5 bases. The germline V gene encodes CDR1 SNHLY and CDR2 FYNNEI. Written as DNA, the CDR3 is TGTGCCAGCAGCTTCAACAGGGGTGGAAATGAAAAACTGTTTTTT. Protein: CASSFNRGGNEKLFF.

The V gene is TRBV5-1, the J gene TRBJ2-3; D is ambiguous. Trimming shortened V by 4 bases and J by 0 bases, and 6 bases separated the two germline ends. CDR3 length: 13 amino acids. The germline V gene has CDR1 SGHRS and CDR2 YFSETQ. Here the CDR3 reads CASSPGSTDTQYF. In DNA form, the CDR3 reads TGCGCCAGCAGCCCGGGTAGCACAGATACGCAGTATTTT. The full variable domain, completed using reference TRBV5-1 and TRBJ2-3, is KAGVTQTPRYLIKTRGQQVTLSCSPISGHRSVSWYQQTPGQGLQFLFEYFSETQRNKGNFPGRFSGRQFSNSRSEMNVSTLELGDSALYLCASSPGSTDTQYFGPGTRLTVL.

This clone has a single count. The genes are TRBV18 and TRBJ1-3, with 9 bases fitting TRBD1. Per germline, CDR1 KGHSH and CDR2 LQKENI. With V trimmed by 3 bases and J by 1 base, 4 bases remained unmatched. The CDR3 has 16 residues. The CDR3 sequence is CASSPPGQGSGNTIYF. The CDR3 bases are TGTGCCAGCTCACCCCCGGGACAGGGATCTGGAAACACCATATATTTT.

The J gene is TRBJ2-5, the V gene TRBV5-4; possibly TRBD1 for D (5 bases). Trimming took 0 bases from V and 4 from J, leaving 10 bases between them. Germline assignment: CDR1 SGHNT and CDR2 YYREEE (reference sequence). This CDR3 has 14 residues. The DNA of the CDR3 is TGTGCCAGCAGCTTGGGGGGCCAGGGAGAGACCCAGTACTTC. It codes for CASSLGGQGETQYF.

The chain links TRBV27 to TRBJ2-5; 10 positions match TRBD1. This CDR3 comprises 17 residues. Germline V lookup: CDR1 MNHEY, CDR2 SMNVEV (reference sequence). Trimming at V came to 7 bases and at J to 5 bases, leaving 16 bases not matched to a gene. The CDR3 coding sequence is TGTGCCAGCAATTTTGGAGGGACAGGGGCTAAGGGGGAGACCCAGTACTTC. Amino acids: CASNFGGTGAKGETQYF.

This clone was detected only once. The chain recombines TRBV6-6 with TRBJ1-1; 7 positions match TRBD1. V dropped 5 bases and J dropped 2; count of bases not matched to a gene: 2. This CDR3 is 13 amino acids long. CDR1 MNHNY and CDR2 SVGAGI come from the germline V gene (reference sequence). CDR3 in DNA: TGTGCCAGCAGTCAGGGGGGTAACACTGAAGCTTTCTTT. It codes for CASSQGGNTEAFF.

The rearrangement links TRBV7-9 to TRBJ1-3; D possibly corresponds to TRBD1 (6 bases). Germline V CDR1 and CDR2: SEHNR, FQNEAQ (reference sequence). The CDR3 length is 16 residues. The germline V and J ends were trimmed by 5 bases and 2 bases, with 16 bases remaining between them. CDR3 nucleotides: TGTGCCAGCAGCCCACGACTGGGGGCGGCTGGAAACACCATATATTTT. Its translation is CASSPRLGAAGNTIYF.

V usage is TRBV5-1 and J usage is TRBJ2-5; TRBD1 matches 9 bases. Germline V gene lookup returns CDR1 SGHRS and CDR2 YFSETQ. The length of the CDR3 is 14 residues. V shed 0 bases, J shed 5 bases, and the junction held 2 bases outside the gene matches. CDR3 amino acids: CASSLGTGVETQYF. The CDR3 nucleotides are TGCGCCAGCAGCTTGGGGACAGGGGTGGAGACCCAGTACTTC.

The chain combines TRBV2 with TRBJ2-3; TRBD2 matches at 12 bases. Germline lookup yields CDR1 SNHLY and CDR2 FYNNEI. CDR3 size: 16 residues. The V gene end was trimmed by 4 bases and the J gene end by 4 bases; junction bases not matched to a gene: 6. The CDR3 sequence is CASSGLLAGGADTQYF. CDR3 nucleotide sequence: TGTGCCAGCAGTGGTTTACTAGCGGGGGGAGCAGATACGCAGTATTTT.

The rearrangement uses TRBV10-3 and TRBJ1-1; D might be TRBD1 (6 bases). Germline CDR1 and CDR2: ENHRY and SYGVKD. Trimming left V 11 bases short and J 2 bases short, with 24 bases between. The CDR3 has 16 residues. CDR3 nucleotide sequence: TGTGCCTCTAGAGCGGCAGGGGCCAACGTTAACACTGAAGCTTTCTTT. Translation gives CASRAAGANVNTEAFF.

This chain uses TRBV5-6 with TRBJ2-7, with D perhaps TRBD2 (6 bases). Trimming took off 4 bases at V and 0 bases at J, with 8 bases between the two ends. CDR1 SGHDT and CDR2 YYEEEE come from the germline V gene. This CDR3 region has 13 residues. DNA of the CDR3: TGTGCCAGCAGCCCCGGGAGCTCCTACGAGCAGTACTTC. Protein product: CASSPGSSYEQYF.

V usage is TRBV7-9 and J usage is TRBJ2-1, with TRBD2 matching over 9 bases. The ends lost 4 bases at V and 7 bases at J; junction bases unmatched: 14. The CDR3 sequence is 17 residues long. Germline V gives CDR1 SEHNR, CDR2 FQNEAQ (reference sequence). The CDR3 loop reads CASSSEARRGGRNEQFF. As DNA, the CDR3 is TGTGCCAGCAGCTCGGAGGCTCGGCGGGGGGGAAGGAATGAGCAGTTCTTC.

This chain connects TRBV5-5 to TRBJ2-1, with 8 bases aligning to TRBD2. V lost 1 base, J lost 9 bases, and 9 bases stayed unmatched. Germline V gene sequence: CDR1 SGHKS, CDR2 YYEKEE (reference sequence). This CDR3 region has 15 residues. The CDR3 here is CASSLSAPAGGEQFF. The CDR3 DNA reads as TGTGCCAGCAGCTTGAGCGCACCCGCGGGGGGTGAGCAGTTCTTC.